This T cell receptor beta chain came from a study of shared clonotypes between healthy human individuals. Study-level background: For every donor, three CD4 naive, three CD4 memory, two CD8 naive and one CD8 memory plates were used.

Whole-study findings and limits: Naive CD4 clonotype sharing across a few donors was around 5%.

A 200 ng quantity of DNA, around 30,000 T cell genomes, went into the sorted-subset replicate PCRs. Sequencing used immunoSEQ multiplex PCR; TCRdb keeps in-frame clones, though not all of them. The sample lists under 650,000 clones; almost 97% were seen once. Of note for this clone: Antigen unknown.

Deletions cut 2 bases from V and 5 bases from J, with 9 bases between. In germline, CDR1 is SGHDT, CDR2 YYEEEE. The CDR3 has 13 amino acids. Splitting the CD4+ cells yielded a CD45RA+ naive subset and a CD45RA-negative memory subset. This clonotype was obtained from a young woman in good health. The sequenced sample consisted of naive CD4+ T cells sorted from blood. Subset described: CD45RA+ positively selected. This rearrangement joins TRBV5-6 to TRBJ2-3; D not resolved. CDR3 region: CASSLMVGDTQYF. The CDR3, as DNA: TGTGCCAGCAGCTTAATGGTAGGAGATACGCAGTATTTT.